Below, one T cell receptor beta chain is given with its context. As yet, its antigen is unknown. The sample belongs to a study of CXCR3-negative and CXCR3-positive naive CD8 T cells. Background on the study: Sequencing gave roughly 130 million TRB reads overall, about 1.5 +/- 0.3 million per library. Study conclusions and caveats: TRB CDR3s were more hydrophobic in CXCR3-positive than in CXCR3-negative naive cells. Similar TRBV-TRBJ usage characterized naive CXCR3-negative and CXCR3-positive cells; memory cells differed.

TRB cDNA libraries were made by UMI-labeled 5' RACE. With the 5' RACE reads reprocessed, TCRdb shows one record per CDR3 protein and no DNA. The sample yields under 50,000 distinct CDR3 sequences, of which the top ten take up roughly 2.4%. From germline, CDR1 is SGHVS and CDR2 FNYEAQ. The CDR3 contains 15 residues. What was sequenced was naive CXCR3- CD8+ T cells from blood. Subset here: CD45RO-CCR7+CD27+CD95- naive CD8+ T cells lacking CXCR3 (TNR3-). The J gene is TRBJ2-1, the V gene TRBV7-6; TCRdb lists TRBD2, though no DNA is available to test this call. The clonotype was recovered from a human donor in good health. Some clones in this sample may be carry-over from other donors' samples. The CDR3 is CASSLRLAGVFEQFF.